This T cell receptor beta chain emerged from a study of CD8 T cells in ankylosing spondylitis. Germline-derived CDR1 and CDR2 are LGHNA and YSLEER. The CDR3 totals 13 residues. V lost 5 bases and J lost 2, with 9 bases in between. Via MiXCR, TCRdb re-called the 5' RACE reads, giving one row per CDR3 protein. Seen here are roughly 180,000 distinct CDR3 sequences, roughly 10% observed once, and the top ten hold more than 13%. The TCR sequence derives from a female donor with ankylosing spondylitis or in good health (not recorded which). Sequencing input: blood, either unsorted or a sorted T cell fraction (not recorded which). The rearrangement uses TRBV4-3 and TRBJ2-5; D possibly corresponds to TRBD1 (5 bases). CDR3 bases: TGCGCCAGCAGCTTACAGGTTCAAGAGACCCAGTACTTC. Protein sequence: CASSLQVQETQYF.